These 20 T cell receptor beta chains share one sample of origin, sequenced in a study of beta chain features in type 1 diabetes (dated by TCRdb to the late 2010s). The library relied on the immunoSEQ multiplex PCR assay. All of the isolated RNA was reverse transcribed with the High Capacity cDNA Reverse Transcription Kit, so expressed TCRB transcripts were sequenced. Drawn from immuneACCESS, this table holds only the in-frame rearrangements with V and J called that TCRdb kept. Clones are partly lost; checked studies trace under half to an unresolved V gene and leave the rest unexplained. Within this sample are about 410,000 clones, with approximately 15% of them counted one time only. The ten largest clones add up to roughly 0.036% of the sample. The sequenced sample was naive CD4+ T cells from blood. Taken with the paper, the label for cell subset or site translates to: true naive CD4+ T cells. These receptors all come from a man aged 30 to 39 in good health.

This clone has just a few counts. The CDR3 DNA reads TGTGCCACCAGCACCAGATCTTCTGAAGCTTTCTTT. Translated, it gives CATSTRSSEAFF. This chain uses TRBV15 with TRBJ1-1; D not certain. The germline V gene has CDR1 LNHNV and CDR2 YYDKDF (reference sequence). The CDR3 contains 12 residues. V was clipped by 4 bases and J by 6 bases, with 9 bases between them.

The rearrangement uses TRBV7-8 and TRBJ2-6; D unclear. The CDR3 sequence is 16 residues long. CDR1 and CDR2 from the germline V gene are SGHVS and FQNEAQ. V was cut by 0 bases and J by 0 bases, with 6 bases left in between. CDR3 nucleotides: TGTGCCAGCAGCTTAGCTACCGCCTCTGGGGCCAACGTCCTGACTTTC. As protein: CASSLATASGANVLTF.

This clone was seen a handful of times. Other DNA sequences of this sample code for an identical CDR3. The V gene is TRBV6-5, the J gene TRBJ1-1; no definite D call. V was clipped by 2 bases and J by 1 base, with 5 bases between them. The CDR3 loop spans 13 amino acids. CDR1 MNHEY and CDR2 SVGAGI come from the germline V gene. The CDR3 DNA reads as TGTGCCAGCAGTTACGGGCAGAACACTGAAGCTTTCTTT. This sequence encodes CASSYGQNTEAFF.

This chain links TRBV7-6 with TRBJ2-1; D uncertain. The CDR3 is 13 amino acids. Looked up from germline, CDR1 is SGHVS and CDR2 is FNYEAQ. V was clipped by 0 bases and J by 7 bases, with 7 bases between them. CDR3 in amino acids: CASSLALENEQFF. The CDR3 DNA sequence: TGTGCCAGCAGCTTAGCGCTGGAAAATGAGCAGTTCTTC.

The chain is built from TRBV7-2 and TRBJ2-5, with 9 bases fitting TRBD2. Losses at the gene ends were 0 bases for V and 1 base for J; bases not matched to a gene: 15. CDR1 and CDR2 (germline): SGHTA, FQGNSA. CDR3 length: 20 amino acids. CDR3 in amino acids: CASSLARRASGTTIQETQYF. DNA for the CDR3: TGTGCCAGCAGCTTAGCGAGGCGGGCTAGCGGGACTACTATCCAAGAGACCCAGTACTTC.

This clone showed up just a few times. Additional DNA sequences in this sample encode the identical CDR3. The chain recombines TRBV10-3 with TRBJ2-5; D might be TRBD2 (6 bases). The CDR3 runs to 12 residues. Trimming cost V 6 bases and J 5 bases, with 10 bases left between them. From germline, CDR1 is ENHRY and CDR2 SYGVKD. The CDR3 spells CAIRGTGETQYF. The CDR3 nucleotides read TGTGCCATCAGAGGGACTGGGGAGACCCAGTACTTC.

There are a few counts of this clone. The chain carries TRBV29-1 and TRBJ1-2, with D hard to call. Germline loops: CDR1 SQVTM, CDR2 ANQGSEA. The ends were cut back, 4 bases at V and 6 bases at J, with 12 bases in the middle. The CDR3 is made up of 12 amino acids. The CDR3 region is CSVAWSPHGYTF. The CDR3 region has the DNA TGCAGCGTTGCTTGGAGCCCTCATGGCTACACCTTC.

The chain joins TRBV18 to TRBJ2-1; D ambiguous. CDR1 and CDR2 from the germline V gene are KGHSH and LQKENI. The CDR3 has 12 amino acids. V lost 6 bases and J lost 6, with 9 bases in between. The CDR3 spells CASSPAINEQFF. The CDR3 nucleotides are TGTGCCAGCTCGCCGGCGATCAATGAGCAGTTCTTC.

The chain carries TRBV29-1 and TRBJ2-4; D unresolved. The CDR3 loop spans 14 amino acids. Germline V gene data show CDR1 as SQVTM and CDR2 as ANQGSEA. The V and J ends lost 5 bases and 0 bases respectively, with 11 bases between them. The CDR3 reads CSVSRVVAKNIQYF. CDR3 bases: TGCAGCGTTTCCCGGGTTGTAGCCAAAAACATTCAGTACTTC.

This clone was recorded a few times. The chain uses TRBV29-1 and TRBJ2-3; the D gene could be TRBD1 or TRBD2 (5 bases each). The CDR3 extends over 13 amino acids. CDR1 and CDR2 (germline): SQVTM, ANQGSEA. The ends were cut back, 4 bases at V and 0 bases at J, with 8 bases in the middle. The chain's CDR3 is CSVVRDSTDTQYF. The CDR3 DNA sequence: TGCAGCGTTGTTCGGGACAGCACAGATACGCAGTATTTT.

This chain connects TRBV4-3 to TRBJ2-6; the D is unclear. The CDR3 sequence is 13 residues long. Germline CDR1 LGHNA, CDR2 YSLEER. V lost 4 bases and J 4 bases, leaving 5 bases between the germline ends. CDR3 DNA: TGCGCCAGCAGCCCACGGGGGGCCAACGTCCTGACTTTC. It specifies CASSPRGANVLTF.

The sample holds a few counts of this clone. The chain carries TRBV30 and TRBJ1-1; D perhaps matches TRBD1 (5 bases). V was clipped by 7 bases and J by 2 bases, with 14 bases between them. The CDR3 contains 13 residues. Germline assignment: CDR1 GTSNPN and CDR2 SVGIG (reference sequence). The CDR3 nucleotides read TGTGCCTCTACCTTAGGGGAAAACACTGAAGCTTTCTTT. Protein product: CASTLGENTEAFF. The full variable domain, with the rest looked up from reference TRBV30 and TRBJ1-1, is SQTIHQWPATLVQPVGSPLSLECTVEGTSNPNLYWYRQAAGRGLQLLFYSVGIGQISSEVPQNLSASRPQDRQFILSSKKLLLSDSGFYLCASTLGENTEAFFGQGTRLTVV.

This clone appeared a few times. The chain couples TRBV4-1 to TRBJ2-3; TRBD2 is a possible D gene (6 bases). Trimming pared 1 base from V and 2 bases from J, leaving 10 bases between. CDR1 and CDR2 from the germline V gene are MGHRA and YSYEKL. The CDR3 is 15 amino acids. The CDR3 sequence: CASSQGLVATDTQYF. The CDR3 nucleotides read TGCGCCAGCAGCCAAGGACTAGTCGCCACAGATACGCAGTATTTT.

The gene calls are TRBV6-6 and TRBJ2-1; D ambiguous. This CDR3 contains 12 residues. Germline V lookup: CDR1 MNHNY, CDR2 SVGAGI (reference sequence). The V end was cut by 2 bases, the J end by 9 bases, with 8 bases between. The CDR3 sequence is CASSYEFFEQFF. CDR3 sequence (DNA): TGTGCCAGCAGTTACGAGTTCTTTGAGCAGTTCTTC.

V is TRBV5-5 and J is TRBJ2-7; unclear D gene. The CDR3 sequence is 13 residues long. Per germline, CDR1 SGHKS and CDR2 YYEKEE (reference sequence). V lost 1 base, J lost 8 bases, and 13 bases lay in between. The CDR3, as DNA: TGTGCCAGCAGCTTGAATAACAATCTCCAGCAGTACTTC. It codes for CASSLNNNLQQYF. Full variable domain (rest looked up from reference TRBV5-5 and TRBJ2-7): DAGVTQSPTHLIKTRGQQVTLRCSPISGHKSVSWYQQVLGQGPQFIFQYYEKEERGRGNFPDRFSARQFPNYSSELNVNALLLGDSALYLCASSLNNNLQQYFGPGTRLTVT.

The chain joins TRBV7-2 to TRBJ2-5, with D possibly matching TRBD1 (5 bases). CDR1 is SGHTA, CDR2 FQGNSA, per germline. CDR3 length: 16 amino acids. V was trimmed by 0 bases and J by 2 bases, leaving 13 bases between them. Here the CDR3 reads CASSLAVAGIQETQYF. For the CDR3, the DNA is TGTGCCAGCAGCTTAGCGGTAGCAGGGATACAAGAGACCCAGTACTTC.

This clone was seen more than once but under ten times. The chain combines TRBV6-9 with TRBJ2-5; TRBD1 matches 10 bases. The CDR3 has 15 amino acids. Germline V gives CDR1 MNHGY, CDR2 SVAAGI. The junction had 5 bases not matched to a gene; V was cut back by 4 bases and J by 3 bases. For the CDR3, the DNA is TGTGCCAGCAGTTTCCCCGGGACAGGGGAAGAGACCCAGTACTTC. It codes for CASSFPGTGEETQYF.

This clone was counted a few times. The chain recombines TRBV7-2 with TRBJ2-3; D not certain. Germline CDR1 is SGHTA and CDR2 is FQGNSA. Trimming took 1 base from V and 6 from J, leaving 8 bases between them. The CDR3 is made up of 13 amino acids. The CDR3 DNA is TGTGCCAGCAGCTTAGTACAATTTGATACGCAGTATTTT. Protein product: CASSLVQFDTQYF.

V usage is TRBV19 and J usage is TRBJ2-3, with a weak D call TRBD2 (6 bases). Germline assignment: CDR1 LNHDA and CDR2 SQIVND (reference sequence). The CDR3 length is 15 residues. The V gene lost 3 bases and the J gene lost 2 bases, with 12 bases spanning the gap. The CDR3 DNA reads TGTGCCAGTAGTATCATGGGACTCAACACAGATACGCAGTATTTT. Translated: CASSIMGLNTDTQYF. Full variable domain (remainder filled in from reference TRBV19 and TRBJ2-3): DGGITQSPKYLFRKEGQNVTLSCEQNLNHDAMYWYRQDPGQGLRLIYYSQIVNDFQKGDIAEGYSVSREKKESFPLTVTSAQKNPTAFYLCASSIMGLNTDTQYFGPGTRLTVL.

This clone was recorded a few times. The chain recombines TRBV7-2 with TRBJ2-5; D ambiguous. Germline lookup yields CDR1 SGHTA and CDR2 FQGNSA. V gave up 1 base and J gave up 2 bases, with 5 bases separating them. The CDR3 consists of 13 residues. CDR3 in DNA: TGTGCCAGCAGCTTAGTGAAACAAGAGACCCAGTACTTC. It encodes CASSLVKQETQYF.